This TCR beta chain was captured by sequencing in a study of blood T cell repertoires in COVID-19. In the study overall: Collection of acute and convalescent COVID-19 samples took place in the United States, Italy and Spain.

Original handling: Reference gene primers were amplified, and this amplification served to estimate nucleated cell counts. Some clones are missing from TCRdb's copy, which holds only in-frame ones; the method was immunoSEQ multiplex PCR. V and J calls and clone size come straight from that table; D and trimming were deduced from the DNA. The data hold fewer than 75,000 clones, with 70% to 90% observed a single time. This CDR3 is 14 amino acids long. V was pared by 1 base and J by 5 bases, with 11 bases between. Germline V gene sequence: CDR1 SGHVS, CDR2 FQNEAQ. The rearrangement joins TRBV7-8 to TRBJ1-2, with a tentative D call TRBD1 (6 bases). The sequenced material came from peripheral blood. The sequence came from a man between 65 and 79 years old with acute or convalescent COVID-19. The CDR3 nucleotides are TGTGCCAGCAGCTTAGGGGGGCCAGCTTATGGCTACACCTTC. It yields the protein CASSLGGPAYGYTF.